This TCR beta chain came from a study of CD8+CD57+ T cells in acquired aplastic anemia. As for the study in general: Sorted cells (CD4+ and CD8+) yielded DNA amounts that averaged approximately 3.1 ug.

By flow cytometry, patients selected for sequencing had shown an expansion of CD8+CD57+ cells. The study's findings and limits: Overlap between patients and controls comprised 25 to 35 CD8+ CDR3 sequences.

The CDR3 has 17 residues. Trimming shortened V by 3 bases and J by 0 bases, and 14 bases separated the two germline ends. Germline loops: CDR1 MGHRA, CDR2 YSYEKL. Comment on this clonotype: The antigen is unknown.

CDR3 and TCR beta VDJ profiling relied on a genomic DNA template. TCRdb fed the reads into MiXCR, producing one record per CDR3 protein. Of some 120,000 distinct CDR3 sequences in the sample, 50% to 70% are singletons; the top ten hold about 31%. This clonotype originated in a human donor with aplastic anemia. The sequenced sample consisted of sorted CD4+, CD8+, or CD8+CD57+ T cells (not recorded which) from PBMCs. The chain joins TRBV4-1 to TRBJ1-4, with D tentatively TRBD1 (5 bases). CDR3 in DNA: TGCGCCAGCAGCCATATGGGGGGGAGGGCAACTAATGAAAAACTGTTTTTT. Protein sequence: CASSHMGGRATNEKLFF.